These 32 T cell receptor beta chains were all obtained from the same sample, sequenced in a study of T-cell memory formation after mild COVID-19. TCRdb reanalysed the 5' RACE reads using MiXCR and keeps one entry per CDR3 protein. In the table there are around 390,000 distinct CDR3 sequences, 16% of which are singletons. The specimen sequenced was PBMCs or a T cell subset sorted from them (not recorded which). Receptor source: a man aged 18 to 29 who had mild COVID-19 (a few samples of this study predate the infection). Cell type and time point are not known.

This clonotype was seen more than once but under ten times. This chain connects TRBV6-4 to TRBJ1-5; D call uncertain. The CDR3 has 13 amino acids. Germline CDR1 MRHNA, CDR2 SNTAGT. Trimming removed 4 bases from V and 4 bases from J, with 8 bases in between. CDR3 DNA sequence: TGTGCCAGCAGTGCGGAAGAAAATCAGCCCCAGCATTTT. This codes for CASSAEENQPQHF.

Ten or more counts support this clonotype. The genes are TRBV6-6 and TRBJ1-5; a weak D match, TRBD1 (5 bases). With 0 bases removed from V and 7 bases from J, the gap between germline ends came to 10 bases. This CDR3 has 14 amino acids. CDR1 and CDR2 (germline): MNHNY, SVGAGI (reference sequence). The CDR3 nucleotides are TGTGCCAGCAGTTACTCGGTGGAGGGGCAGCCCCAGCATTTT. The encoded protein is CASSYSVEGQPQHF.

The chain carries TRBV7-9 and TRBJ1-1; D not resolved. This CDR3 region has 14 residues. V lost 7 bases and J 3 bases, leaving 15 bases between the germline ends. The germline CDR1 and CDR2 sequences are SEHNR and FQNEAQ (reference sequence). DNA of the CDR3: TGTGCCAGCACCGCGGTGGACTACGACACTGAAGCTTTCTTT. Translated, it gives CASTAVDYDTEAFF.

There are a few counts of this clonotype. The CDR3: CAGGQLYEQYF. For the CDR3, the DNA is TGTGCCGGCGGACAGCTCTACGAGCAGTACTTC. The V and J genes are TRBV7-9 and TRBJ2-7, with D maybe TRBD1 (6 bases). CDR3 length: 11 residues. Between the trimmed V and J ends, which lost 11 bases and 3 bases, there was a span of 11 bases. Looked up from germline, CDR1 is SEHNR and CDR2 is FQNEAQ (reference sequence).

The chain joins TRBV6-2 or TRBV6-3 to TRBJ2-1; perhaps TRBD2 as D (6 bases). The CDR3 covers 15 residues. Germline V gene lookup returns CDR1 MNHEY and CDR2 SVGEGT. V lost 3 bases to trimming and J lost 4 bases, with 13 bases between them. The CDR3 loop is CASSYAEGQYNEQFF. The CDR3 nucleotides read TGTGCCAGCAGTTATGCGGAGGGTCAATACAATGAGCAGTTCTTC.

V is TRBV10-3 and J is TRBJ1-2, with D hard to call. Trimming pared 0 bases from V and 1 base from J, leaving 6 bases between. The CDR3 is 14 amino acids. In germline, CDR1 is ENHRY, CDR2 SYGVKD. CDR3: CAISESDYNYGYTF. The CDR3 DNA reads TGTGCCATCAGTGAGTCTGACTATAACTATGGCTACACCTTC.

This clonotype was detected only a few times. This chain links TRBV10-3 with TRBJ2-1; tentatively, D is TRBD1 or TRBD2 (5 bases each). In germline, CDR1 is ENHRY, CDR2 SYGVKD. This CDR3 is built from 17 residues. Trimming cost V 0 bases and J 3 bases, with 15 bases left between them. The CDR3 DNA reads as TGTGCCATCAGTGAGTCTGTAGACGTGAGGGGCTACAATGAGCAGTTCTTC. Its protein product is CAISESVDVRGYNEQFF.

This clonotype was seen many times. This sequence joins TRBV9 and TRBJ2-3; D uncertain. The CDR3 has 13 amino acids. Trimming took off 4 bases at V and 6 bases at J, with 12 bases between the two ends. Germline V CDR1 and CDR2: SGDLS, YYNGEE. The CDR3: CASSPGGLDTQYF. In DNA form, the CDR3 reads TGTGCCAGCAGCCCAGGTGGGCTGGATACGCAGTATTTT.

The CDR3 DNA follows: TGTGCCAGCAGCTTAGGGCCGGGACAGGGGATCCAGGGGACTGAAGCTTTCTTT. This encodes CASSLGPGQGIQGTEAFF. V usage is TRBV7-6 and J usage is TRBJ1-1; 10 bases map to TRBD1. The ends lost 1 base at V and 5 bases at J; junction bases unmatched: 13. The length of the CDR3 is 18 residues. Germline assignment: CDR1 SGHVS and CDR2 FNYEAQ.

In this sample, this clonotype turned up a few times. The chain is built from TRBV12-3 or TRBV12-4 and TRBJ2-2; no clear D. Trimming pared 6 bases from V and 4 bases from J, leaving 12 bases between. The CDR3 is 14 amino acids. The CDR3 coding sequence is TGTGCCAGCAGGAACTTCATGGGCACCGGGGAGCTGTTTTTT. It yields the protein CASRNFMGTGELFF.

This clonotype occurred many times. V is TRBV7-9 and J is TRBJ2-5; D is unresolved. CDR3 length equals 12 residues. The V end was cut by 5 bases, the J end by 1 base, with 5 bases between. CDR1 and CDR2 (germline): SEHNR, FQNEAQ (reference sequence). The CDR3 reads CASSAVQETQYF. CDR3 coding DNA: TGTGCCAGCAGCGCGGTCCAAGAGACCCAGTACTTC.

This clonotype was counted between two and nine times. This sequence joins TRBV20-1 and TRBJ2-3; tentatively, D is TRBD2 (5 bases). CDR3 length: 12 residues. The germline V and J ends were trimmed by 4 bases and 4 bases, with 9 bases remaining between them. CDR1 and CDR2 (germline): DFQATT, SNEGSKA (reference sequence). CDR3 nucleotides: TGCAGTGCTATTATCGGGGCAGATACGCAGTATTTT. Protein sequence: CSAIIGADTQYF.

The CDR3 here is CASSFDGQGLPNQPQHF. The DNA of the CDR3 is TGTGCCAGCAGCTTCGATGGACAGGGTCTGCCCAATCAGCCCCAGCATTTT. The J gene is TRBJ1-5, the V gene TRBV11-2; 8 bases are shared with TRBD1. The CDR3 contains 17 residues. Per the germline V gene, CDR1 is SGHAT and CDR2 is FQNNGV. V lost 3 bases and J lost 3; bases outside the gene matches: 10.

This clonotype occurred a few times. The genes are TRBV4-1 and TRBJ2-5; D may be TRBD1 or TRBD2 (5 bases each). From germline, CDR1 is MGHRA and CDR2 YSYEKL. CDR3 size: 15 residues. The V and J ends lost 1 base and 6 bases respectively, with 15 bases between them. The CDR3 nucleotides are TGCGCCAGCAGCCAAGGTCCGGGGACCCGAAAGACCCAGTACTTC. Translation gives CASSQGPGTRKTQYF.

The rearrangement joins TRBV5-1 to TRBJ1-1; TRBD1 might be the D (5 bases). Trimming took off 0 bases at V and 7 bases at J, with 10 bases between the two ends. The CDR3 has 13 residues. Germline CDR1 reads SGHRS; CDR2 reads YFSETQ. This CDR3 is CASSLGGYGEAFF. In DNA form, the CDR3 reads TGCGCCAGCAGCTTGGGGGGGTACGGTGAAGCTTTCTTT.

The rearrangement links TRBV4-3 to TRBJ2-1; D tentatively reads TRBD1 or TRBD2 (5 bases each). V shed 0 bases and J shed 7 bases, with 16 bases lying between them. The CDR3 is made up of 16 amino acids. CDR1 LGHNA and CDR2 YSLEER come from the germline V gene. In DNA, the CDR3 is TGCGCCAGCAGCCAAGATACCCAGTACGGGGCGAATGAGCAGTTCTTC. Its protein is CASSQDTQYGANEQFF.

There are many counts of this clonotype. This chain's CDR3 is CASSDVVGGRNEQFF. CDR3 coding DNA: TGCGCCAGCAGTGATGTAGTGGGGGGGCGCAATGAGCAGTTCTTC. The chain is built from TRBV10-2 and TRBJ2-1; D might be TRBD2 (7 bases). Germline lookup yields CDR1 WSHSY and CDR2 SAAADI. There are 15 residues in the CDR3. Trimming left V 3 bases short and J 6 bases short, with 15 bases between.

This rearrangement joins TRBV2 to TRBJ2-1; D unresolved. The V and J ends lost 3 bases and 6 bases respectively, with 3 bases between them. Germline V gives CDR1 SNHLY, CDR2 FYNNEI. The CDR3 has 11 amino acids. The CDR3 sequence is CASSDVNEQFF. CDR3 nucleotides: TGTGCCAGCAGTGACGTCAATGAGCAGTTCTTC.

This clonotype was seen more than once but under ten times. The chain recombines TRBV4-3 with TRBJ2-2, with D perhaps given as TRBD1 or TRBD2 (5 bases each). Trimming shortened V by 0 bases and J by 6 bases, and 20 bases separated the two germline ends. Looked up from germline, CDR1 is LGHNA and CDR2 is YSLEER. The CDR3 totals 18 residues. The CDR3 is CASSQERPGEGRAGELFF. The CDR3 nucleotides read TGCGCCAGCAGCCAAGAGCGTCCGGGTGAGGGGCGAGCCGGGGAGCTGTTTTTT.

The rearrangement uses TRBV2 and TRBJ2-3; possibly TRBD1 or TRBD2 for D (5 bases each). V gave up 4 bases and J gave up 6 bases, with 14 bases separating them. Germline V gene data show CDR1 as SNHLY and CDR2 as FYNNEI. The CDR3 contains 14 residues. The CDR3 sequence is CASSGLVWGDTQYF. DNA for the CDR3: TGTGCCAGCAGTGGGCTAGTCTGGGGGGATACGCAGTATTTT.

The J gene is TRBJ2-3, the V gene TRBV15, with 8 nucleotides matching TRBD2. The CDR3 is 14 amino acids. From germline, CDR1 is LNHNV and CDR2 YYDKDF (reference sequence). The J segment lost 2 bases and the V segment lost 8 bases, leaving 6 bases of the junction unmatched. The CDR3 is CATSAGGATDTQYF. CDR3 in DNA: TGTGCCACCTCCGCGGGGGGTGCCACAGATACGCAGTATTTT.

This clonotype was detected only a few times. The chain links TRBV20-1 to TRBJ1-1; D is uncertain. The germline V gene has CDR1 DFQATT and CDR2 SNEGSKA (reference sequence). Trimming pared 5 bases from V and 1 base from J, leaving 5 bases between. The CDR3 sequence is 11 residues long. CDR3 in DNA: TGCAGTGCTCCCAGGAACACTGAAGCTTTCTTT. It yields the protein CSAPRNTEAFF.

V and J are TRBV4-1 and TRBJ1-5, with no clear D. The V and J ends lost 7 bases and 0 bases respectively, with 13 bases between them. CDR1 MGHRA and CDR2 YSYEKL come from the germline V gene. The CDR3 runs 15 residues. The CDR3 sequence: CASKGRTDSNQPQHF. For the CDR3, the DNA is TGCGCCAGCAAAGGACGGACGGATAGCAATCAGCCCCAGCATTTT.

The CDR3 spells CASSSGFPADTQYF. In DNA, the CDR3 is TGTGCCAGCAGCTCGGGTTTCCCCGCAGATACGCAGTATTTT. This chain connects TRBV11-2 to TRBJ2-3; D gene unclear. The germline gives CDR1 SGHAT, CDR2 FQNNGV. The germline V and J ends were trimmed by 4 bases and 4 bases, with 12 bases remaining between them. This CDR3 region has 14 residues. Looking up the rest from reference TRBV11-2 and TRBJ2-3 gives the full variable domain: EAGVAQSPRYKIIEKRQSVAFWCNPISGHATLYWYQQILGQGPKLLIQFQNNGVVDDSQLPKDRFSAERLKGVDSTLKIQPAKLEDSAVYLCASSSGFPADTQYFGPGTRLTVL.

This clonotype was picked up a small number of times. The chain has TRBV20-1 and TRBJ1-1; D remains unclear. The CDR3 is 11 amino acids. With 5 bases removed from V and 3 bases from J, the gap between germline ends came to 7 bases. Per germline, CDR1 DFQATT and CDR2 SNEGSKA (reference sequence). For the CDR3, the DNA is TGCAGTGCTTTTCATGACACTGAAGCTTTCTTT. The encoded protein is CSAFHDTEAFF.

The J gene is TRBJ1-5, the V gene TRBV27; D is undetermined. The germline V gene has CDR1 MNHEY and CDR2 SMNVEV (reference sequence). V shed 2 bases and J shed 5 bases, with 10 bases lying between them. The CDR3 spans 14 residues. CDR3 bases: TGTGCCAGCAGTTTAGCGGGAAACCATCAGCCCCAGCATTTT. Its translation is CASSLAGNHQPQHF.

This clonotype was seen a few times. The chain combines TRBV6-5 with TRBJ2-7; D possibly uses TRBD1 or TRBD2 (5 bases each). Germline V gene sequence: CDR1 MNHEY, CDR2 SVGAGI. Trimming removed 0 bases from V and 0 bases from J, with 9 bases in between. The CDR3 contains 15 residues. The CDR3 DNA is TGTGCCAGCAGTTACTCGGCCGGGACCTCCTACGAGCAGTACTTC. Protein: CASSYSAGTSYEQYF.

CDR3 in amino acids: CASSRTGENTEAFF. The CDR3 region has the DNA TGCGCCAGCAGCCGGACAGGAGAAAACACTGAAGCTTTCTTT. The chain is built from TRBV4-1 and TRBJ1-1; TRBD1 agrees at 7 bases. The length of the CDR3 is 14 residues. The germline V gene has CDR1 MGHRA and CDR2 YSYEKL. V lost 4 bases to trimming and J lost 2 bases; unmatched junction nucleotides: 4.

The chain employs TRBV29-1 and TRBJ2-7; the D gene is possibly TRBD2 (5 bases). The CDR3 is 13 residues long. Looked up from germline, CDR1 is SQVTM and CDR2 is ANQGSEA. The V end was cut by 4 bases, the J end by 6 bases, with 16 bases between. Written as DNA, the CDR3 is TGCAGCGTTGGGGAGCTATACCCCCTCGAGCAGTACTTC. It encodes CSVGELYPLEQYF.

The chain combines TRBV24-1 with TRBJ2-1; perhaps D is TRBD1 or TRBD2 (5 bases each). This CDR3 spans 13 amino acids. Germline V gene data show CDR1 as KGHDR and CDR2 as SFDVKD. V lost 4 bases and J 10 bases, leaving 13 bases between the germline ends. The DNA of the CDR3 is TGTGCCACCAGTGACCGGGGACCTCTAGAGCAGTTCTTC. Translating gives CATSDRGPLEQFF.

This clonotype has at least ten counts. V gene TRBV7-9 combines with J gene TRBJ1-5; TRBD1 matches 7 bases. J lost 5 bases, V lost 5 bases, and 9 bases had no gene match. Germline V gene sequence: CDR1 SEHNR, CDR2 FQNEAQ (reference sequence). This CDR3 has 15 amino acids. The CDR3 DNA follows: TGTGCCAGCAGCCCCGGTAGGGGGCCCGATCAGCCCCAGCATTTT. Encoded protein: CASSPGRGPDQPQHF.

The chain joins TRBV2 to TRBJ1-6; D possibly corresponds to TRBD1 (5 bases). The length of the CDR3 is 14 residues. Trimming left V 4 bases short and J 10 bases short, with 14 bases between. Germline lookup yields CDR1 SNHLY and CDR2 FYNNEI. The CDR3 spells CASSGEGRGSPLHF. DNA for the CDR3: TGTGCCAGCAGTGGTGAGGGGAGAGGGTCACCCCTCCACTTT.